The rows below give T cell receptor beta chains drawn from one sample of a study of shared clonotypes between healthy human individuals. Assay: immunoSEQ multiplex PCR; the TCRdb copy retains only in-frame clones and omits some. The table includes about 2.3 million clones, about 90% detected once. Sequenced input: naive CD4+ T cells from PBMCs. The receptor set was obtained from a man between 18 and 35 years old in good health. Some clones in this sample may be carry-over from other donors' samples. CDR3s include the opening cysteine and the closing phenylalanine or tryptophan. The order of the fields is D gene, J gene, V gene, clone size, CDR3 protein, CDR3 DNA. D genes are given only for firm matches. Where a row states a size, it is once, few, many or the class of an expanded clone; other rows omit it.

TRBD1 TRBJ2-3 TRBV7-2 . CASSTDRGADTQYF TGTGCCAGCAGCACGGACAGGGGGGCAGATACGCAGTATTTT
. TRBJ2-1 TRBV11-3 . CASSPPGAHNEQFF TGTGCCAGCAGCCCCCCCGGGGCCCACAATGAGCAGTTCTTC
. TRBJ2-3 TRBV11-2 . CASSSLGSLSDTQYF TGTGCCAGCAGCTCATTAGGTTCCCTGTCAGATACGCAGTATTTT
TRBD1 TRBJ1-1 TRBV10-3 few CAISSTGGRTEAFF TGTGCCATCAGTTCGACAGGGGGCAGGACTGAAGCTTTCTTT
TRBD2 TRBJ2-2 TRBV9 . CASSAGTSGTGELFF TGTGCCAGCAGCGCCGGGACTAGCGGCACCGGGGAGCTGTTTTTT
TRBD2 TRBJ2-2 TRBV28 . CASRGLANTGELFF TGTGCCAGCAGGGGACTAGCGAACACCGGGGAGCTGTTTTTT
TRBD1 TRBJ1-5 TRBV5-5 . CASSAASGQNQPQHF TGTGCCAGCAGCGCAGCCTCGGGACAGAATCAGCCCCAGCATTTT
. TRBJ2-1 TRBV5-1 . CASSGGSAYNEQFF TGCGCCAGCAGCGGTGGGAGCGCCTACAATGAGCAGTTCTTC
TRBD1 TRBJ2-1 TRBV19 . CASSVVGTGGNEQFF TGTGCCAGTAGCGTGGTGGGGACAGGGGGCAATGAGCAGTTCTTC
. TRBJ2-3 TRBV6-5 . CASSYSAQPDTQYF TGTGCCAGCAGTTACTCGGCTCAGCCCGATACGCAGTATTTT
. TRBJ1-2 TRBV9 . CASSPRGRPNYGYTF TGTGCCAGCAGTCCAAGGGGGAGGCCTAACTATGGCTACACCTTC
TRBD1 TRBJ2-1 TRBV7-7 . CASSLGGTGVGDEQFF TGTGCCAGCAGCTTAGGAGGGACAGGGGTTGGGGATGAGCAGTTCTTC
. TRBJ1-1 TRBV5-6 . CASSLRRLAGWTEAFF TGTGCCAGCAGTTTGAGGAGGTTGGCGGGGTGGACTGAAGCTTTCTTT
. TRBJ2-7 TRBV11-1 . CASSSTGTHYEQYF TGTGCCAGCAGCTCAACCGGGACACACTACGAGCAGTACTTC
. TRBJ1-3 TRBV29-1 . CSVGVDRSGNTIYF TGCAGCGTTGGGGTCGACAGATCTGGAAACACCATATATTTT
. TRBJ2-7 TRBV11-2 . CASSLDRSYEQYF TGTGCCAGCAGCTTGGACAGATCCTACGAGCAGTACTTC
. TRBJ1-5 TRBV7-9 . CASSLAVGNQPQHF TGTGCCAGCAGCTTAGCGGTGGGGAATCAGCCCCAGCATTTT
. TRBJ2-7 TRBV23-1 . CASSQCGRRAADYEQYF TGCGCCAGCAGTCAATGTGGCAGGAGGGCGGCCGACTACGAGCAGTACTTC
. TRBJ2-5 TRBV18 . CASSPPTEGRQTQYF TGTGCCAGCTCACCACCGACAGAGGGGAGGCAGACCCAGTACTTC
. TRBJ2-1 TRBV5-6 . CASSLELAPYNEQFF TGTGCCAGCAGCTTGGAGCTAGCGCCCTACAATGAGCAGTTCTTC
TRBD2 TRBJ2-7 TRBV5-1 . CASSLTSGAYEQYF TGCGCCAGCAGCTTGACGAGCGGGGCCTACGAGCAGTACTTC
. TRBJ1-5 TRBV19 . CASSTWTGNSNQPQHF TGTGCCAGTAGTACTTGGACGGGAAATAGCAATCAGCCCCAGCATTTT
TRBD2 TRBJ2-1 TRBV9 once CASSVEGTNYNEQFF TGTGCCAGCAGCGTTGAGGGGACTAACTACAATGAGCAGTTCTTC
TRBD2 TRBJ2-1 TRBV7-9 . CASSLLAGGDYNEQFF TGTGCCAGCAGCTTATTAGCGGGAGGGGACTACAATGAGCAGTTCTTC
TRBD2 TRBJ2-3 TRBV7-3 . CASSSQARTSGSTDTQYF TGTGCCAGCAGCTCACAAGCTCGGACTAGCGGGAGCACAGATACGCAGTATTTT
. TRBJ2-7 TRBV7-9 . CASSLDRATSYERYF TGTGCCAGCAGCTTAGACAGGGCGACCTCCTACGAGCGGTACTTC
. TRBJ1-5 TRBV19 . CASSISPLGNQPQHF TGTGCCAGTAGTATATCCCCCCTTGGTAATCAGCCCCAGCATTTT
TRBD2 TRBJ2-3 TRBV28 . CASSSPGGIGLAGYTDTQYF TGTGCCAGCAGTTCCCCAGGGGGTATCGGACTAGCGGGATACACAGATACGCAGTATTTT
TRBD1 TRBJ2-5 TRBV28 . CASSLRTGSGGETQYF TGTGCCAGCAGTTTACGGACAGGGAGTGGGGGAGAGACCCAGTACTTC
. TRBJ2-7 TRBV28 . CASSTPVGLRYEQYF TGTGCCAGCAGTACCCCCGTTGGACTCCGCTACGAGCAGTACTTC
. TRBJ2-5 TRBV5-1 . CASSLQRTVDQETQYF TGCGCCAGCAGCTTGCAGAGGACAGTAGACCAAGAGACCCAGTACTTC
. TRBJ2-3 TRBV7-2 . CASSLGPPKGDTQYF TGTGCCAGCAGCTTAGGTCCTCCCAAGGGAGATACGCAGTATTTT
TRBD2 TRBJ2-3 TRBV28 . CASSFGREHTDTQYF TGTGCCAGCAGTTTTGGGAGGGAGCATACAGATACGCAGTATTTT
TRBD1 TRBJ2-1 TRBV6-4 once CASRGQGRDEQFF TGTGCCAGCAGGGGACAGGGCCGGGATGAGCAGTTCTTC
TRBD2 TRBJ2-4 TRBV7-3 once CASSPRLIAGVDKNIQYF TGTGCCAGCAGCCCCCGGTTAATAGCGGGAGTTGACAAAAACATTCAGTACTTC
. TRBJ2-7 TRBV6-7 once CASSYIRVYEQYF TGTGCCAGCAGTTACATCAGGGTCTACGAGCAGTACTTC
. TRBJ1-1 TRBV6-5 . CASSYLGSEAFF TGTGCCAGCAGTTACTTGGGCTCCGAAGCTTTCTTT
TRBD1 TRBJ1-5 TRBV19 . CASIRGHRELSSNQPQHF TGTGCCAGTATTAGGGGGCACAGGGAATTATCGAGCAATCAGCCCCAGCATTTT
. TRBJ1-5 TRBV2 . CASRRGDYSNQPQHF TGTGCCAGCAGGAGGGGGGATTATAGCAATCAGCCCCAGCATTTT
TRBD1 TRBJ1-5 TRBV27 few CASSPGQGHQPQHF TGTGCCAGCAGCCCGGGACAGGGCCATCAGCCCCAGCATTTT
. TRBJ2-2 TRBV5-1 once CASSTTGLGGELFF TGCGCCAGCAGCACGACAGGATTAGGCGGGGAGCTGTTTTTT
TRBD1 TRBJ2-7 TRBV5-1 . CASSLMPGQGGYEQYF TGCGCCAGCAGCTTAATGCCCGGACAGGGTGGCTACGAGCAGTACTTC
. TRBJ1-1 TRBV25-1 . CASSEWGGPMNTEAFF TGTGCCAGCAGTGAATGGGGAGGGCCCATGAACACTGAAGCTTTCTTT